These 18 T cell receptor beta chains came from one sample sequenced in a study of CD8+ T cells in alopecia areata. Treatment defined: oral pan-JAK inhibitor, 5-10 mg twice daily. Sequencing relied on a cDNA template that was reverse transcribed from extracted RNA. Profiled with immunoSEQ multiplex PCR; TCRdb holds only in-frame clones, not every one. The table has roughly 120,000 clones, 50% to 65% seen once. The source material was CD4+ T cells sorted from blood, sampled at week 24, from a patient treated with tofacitinib. These receptors were taken from a human donor with alopecia areata.

The chain combines TRBV6-5 with TRBJ1-1; maybe TRBD1 (6 bases). The CDR3 runs to 14 residues. CDR1 MNHEY and CDR2 SVGAGI come from the germline V gene. Trimming took off 5 bases at V and 0 bases at J, with 10 bases between the two ends. The CDR3 loop reads CASSTGTLNTEAFF. The CDR3 DNA follows: TGTGCCAGCAGTACAGGGACATTGAACACTGAAGCTTTCTTT.

The chain carries TRBV5-1 and TRBJ1-1; TRBD1 matches at 8 bases. V lost 5 bases and J lost 4; bases outside the gene matches: 7. The germline CDR1 and CDR2 sequences are SGHRS and YFSETQ. The CDR3 runs 14 residues. The CDR3 nucleotides read TGCGCCAGCAGATGGACAGGGCTGAGCACTGAAGCTTTCTTT. Encoded protein: CASRWTGLSTEAFF. The full variable domain, with the rest looked up from reference TRBV5-1 and TRBJ1-1, is KAGVTQTPRYLIKTRGQQVTLSCSPISGHRSVSWYQQTPGQGLQFLFEYFSETQRNKGNFPGRFSGRQFSNSRSEMNVSTLELGDSALYLCASRWTGLSTEAFFGQGTRLTVV.

This chain links TRBV7-2 with TRBJ2-1, with unresolved D. The CDR3 is made up of 11 amino acids. CDR1 and CDR2 from the germline V gene are SGHTA and FQGNSA. Trimming removed 2 bases at V and 9 bases at J, with 5 bases between. Here the CDR3 reads CASSLLTEQFF. The CDR3 DNA reads TGTGCCAGCAGCTTATTAACTGAGCAGTTCTTC.

For this clone: This CDR3 is also generated by other DNA sequences in the sample. The chain is built from TRBV7-2 and TRBJ2-5, with D tentatively TRBD1 or TRBD2 (5 bases each). This CDR3 is 13 amino acids long. Deletions cut 1 base from V and 5 bases from J, with 8 bases between. In germline, CDR1 is SGHTA, CDR2 FQGNSA. CDR3 residues: CASSLVWGETQYF. CDR3 nucleotides: TGTGCCAGCAGCTTAGTCTGGGGGGAGACCCAGTACTTC.

This clone was counted only a few times. This chain links TRBV30 with TRBJ2-2; D gene unclear. The CDR3 covers 13 residues. Germline CDR1 GTSNPN, CDR2 SVGIG (reference sequence). The germline V and J ends were trimmed by 0 bases and 4 bases, with 6 bases remaining between them. CDR3 protein: CAWSVSGTGELFF. The CDR3 nucleotides are TGTGCCTGGAGTGTCTCTGGCACCGGGGAGCTGTTTTTT.

This clone was found a few times. The chain is built from TRBV29-1 and TRBJ2-5; TRBD1 might be the D (6 bases). Near its end, the DNA agrees better with TRBJ2-7, so the J call may be wrong. The germline CDR1 and CDR2 sequences are SQVTM and ANQGSEA. The CDR3 is 14 amino acids. The CDR3 spells CSAHGAGDSYEQYF. CDR3 DNA sequence: TGCAGCGCTCACGGGGCAGGGGACTCCTACGAGCAGTACTTC.

The chain links TRBV29-1 to TRBJ1-4, with no clear D. This CDR3 spans 11 amino acids. The ends were cut back, 3 bases at V and 16 bases at J, with 15 bases in the middle. Germline CDR1 and CDR2: SQVTM and ANQGSEA. The CDR3 coding sequence is TGCAGCGTTGACTTATACGGGATTTCGTTTTTT. It is translated as CSVDLYGISFF.

The V gene is TRBV4-2, the J gene TRBJ2-1, with TRBD1 as a possible D gene (6 bases). CDR3 length: 16 residues. Germline CDR1 reads LGHNA; CDR2 reads YNFKEQ. V lost 0 bases to trimming and J lost 7 bases, with 16 bases between them. CDR3 coding DNA: TGTGCCAGCAGCCAAGATGCGGCTAGTAGGGGGAATGAGCAGTTCTTC. Translated: CASSQDAASRGNEQFF.

The genes are TRBV25-1 and TRBJ1-2; D gene unclear. The CDR3 length is 15 residues. Germline CDR1 and CDR2: MGHDK and SYGVNS. V dropped 2 bases and J dropped 0 bases, with 10 bases sitting between them. The chain's CDR3 is CASSEDLGANYGYTF. The CDR3 region has the DNA TGTGCCAGCAGTGAAGATTTGGGAGCTAACTATGGCTACACCTTC.

Comment on this clone: Other nucleotide sequences in the sample specify the same CDR3. The J gene is TRBJ1-1, the V gene TRBV7-9; 8 positions agree with TRBD1. The germline CDR1 and CDR2 sequences are SEHNR and FQNEAQ (reference sequence). V trimming: 3 bases; J trimming: 1 base; junction bases outside the gene matches: 1. CDR3 length: 14 amino acids. CDR3 region: CASSLGQANTEAFF. The CDR3 bases are TGTGCCAGCAGCTTGGGACAGGCGAACACTGAAGCTTTCTTT.

Only one count was recorded for this clone. The chain combines TRBV6-6 with TRBJ1-6, with TRBD1 matching over 8 bases. V lost 5 bases and J lost 4; bases outside the gene matches: 4. Germline CDR1 MNHNY, CDR2 SVGAGI (reference sequence). This CDR3 has 15 residues. Written as DNA, the CDR3 is TGTGCCAGCAGTCAAGGACAGGGATATAATTCACCCCTCCACTTT. It translates to CASSQGQGYNSPLHF.

This clone was observed once. This chain connects TRBV5-4 to TRBJ2-3, with a possible D match to TRBD1 (5 bases). V was trimmed by 1 base and J by 0 bases, leaving 15 bases between them. This CDR3 spans 17 amino acids. Germline CDR1 and CDR2: SGHNT and YYREEE (reference sequence). The CDR3 nucleotides are TGTGCCAGCAGCTTGAGCTCCCGACAGAGAAGCACAGATACGCAGTATTTT. Amino acid sequence: CASSLSSRQRSTDTQYF.

The J gene is TRBJ2-5, the V gene TRBV15, with D perhaps assigned TRBD1 or TRBD2 (5 bases each). In germline, CDR1 is LNHNV, CDR2 YYDKDF (reference sequence). This CDR3 comprises 16 residues. Trimming took off 4 bases at V and 2 bases at J, with 17 bases between the two ends. CDR3 coding DNA: TGTGCCACCAGCATACTCACTGGGGGAGTACAAGAGACCCAGTACTTC. This gives the protein CATSILTGGVQETQYF.

The rearrangement uses TRBV5-1 and TRBJ2-3; D call uncertain. Between the trimmed V and J ends, which lost 2 bases and 6 bases, there was a span of 13 bases. The CDR3 has 14 residues. Germline CDR1 is SGHRS and CDR2 is YFSETQ. The CDR3 sequence: CASSFRDPGDTQYF. The CDR3 DNA follows: TGCGCCAGCAGCTTCCGCGACCCCGGGGATACGCAGTATTTT.

The chain links TRBV29-1 to TRBJ1-2, with D uncertain. Germline V gene data show CDR1 as SQVTM and CDR2 as ANQGSEA. The CDR3 has 11 amino acids. Deletions cut 8 bases from V and 4 bases from J, with 11 bases between. The CDR3 protein is CSIDMGYGYTF. CDR3 sequence (DNA): TGCAGCATCGACATGGGCTATGGCTACACCTTC. The variable domain in full, with the rest retrieved from reference TRBV29-1 and TRBJ1-2, is SAVISQKPSRDICQRGTSLTIQCQVDSQVTMMFWYRQQPGQSLTLIATANQGSEATYESGFVIDKFPISRPNLTFSTLTVSNMSPEDSSIYLCSIDMGYGYTFGSGTRLTVV.

In its sample, this clone was seen a few times. The chain has TRBV2 and TRBJ2-2; 9 bases match TRBD2. V was pared by 6 bases and J by 5 bases, with 10 bases of the junction left unmatched. The CDR3 extends over 16 amino acids. CDR1 is SNHLY, CDR2 FYNNEI, per germline. The CDR3 region is CASRTSSGGRTGELFF. The CDR3 DNA follows: TGTGCCAGCAGAACAAGTAGCGGGGGAAGGACCGGGGAGCTGTTTTTT.

The chain combines TRBV28 with TRBJ2-7; TRBD1 agrees at 8 bases. CDR1 and CDR2 (germline): MDHEN, SYDVKM. The CDR3 consists of 14 residues. V was pared by 7 bases and J by 3 bases, with 8 bases of the junction left unmatched. CDR3: CASTKTGAGYEQYF. CDR3 in DNA: TGTGCCAGCACCAAGACAGGGGCGGGCTACGAGCAGTACTTC.

In this sample, this clone turned up a few times. CDR3 in amino acids: CAWTNIAGQGYGYTF. CDR3 nucleotide sequence: TGTGCCTGGACCAACATCGCGGGGCAGGGCTATGGCTACACCTTC. The V and J genes are TRBV30 and TRBJ1-2; the D gene is possibly TRBD1 (5 bases). This CDR3 is built from 15 residues. From germline, CDR1 is GTSNPN and CDR2 SVGIG (reference sequence). Trimming removed 4 bases at V and 4 bases at J, with 19 bases between.